This TCR beta chain was recorded in a study of blood T cells in healthy people across ages. Study-wide findings and caveats: It was not known whether donors were CMV positive (a possible confounder of expanded clonotype changes). It was found that TCR beta diversity correlated strongly with the percentage of naive T cells. While age rose, TCR beta diversity per million T cells dropped in a roughly linear way.

As regards this clonotype: Its antigen is unidentified.

For the second PCR, which ran for roughly 6 to 12 cycles, a sample-barcoded 5' primer and a J-beta primer mix were used. TCRdb reanalysed the 5' RACE reads using MiXCR and keeps one entry per CDR3 protein. Here the sample spans hundreds of thousands of distinct CDR3 sequences, roughly a quarter being singletons. V was trimmed by 1 base and J by 1 base, leaving 7 bases between them. The CDR3 runs 13 residues. The germline V gene has CDR1 DFQATT and CDR2 SNEGSKA (reference sequence). No fewer than 6.5 million PBMCs went into each sample. This sequence originates from an older woman in good health. The sample comprised blood. The chain joins TRBV20-1 to TRBJ2-5, with D perhaps matching TRBD2 (5 bases). The CDR3 DNA sequence: TGCAGTGCTAGAGTGGAGGTCCAAGAGACCCAGTACTTC. It is translated as CSARVEVQETQYF.